This T cell receptor (beta chain) was captured in a study of T cell repertoires in cytomegalovirus infection. Trimming left V 2 bases short and J 4 bases short, with 20 bases between. The germline gives CDR1 SGHTA, CDR2 FQGNSA. The CDR3 consists of 18 residues. MiXCR, run by TCRdb on the reads, gives a single entry per CDR3 protein. Altogether 85,000 to 120,000 distinct CDR3 sequences are present, approximately 16% being singletons, with the ten largest covering approximately 7.9%. At least ten counts were recorded for this clonotype. The TCR comes from a human donor in good health (CMV status not recorded). Some clones in this sample may be carry-over from other donors' samples. This chain uses TRBV7-2 with TRBJ2-2; D might be TRBD2 (7 bases). Sequenced sample: PBMCs. The CDR3 DNA follows: TGTGCCAGCAGCTTATACAGGGAGGGGGTAATGGTCACCGGGGAGCTGTTTTTT. Translated: CASSLYREGVMVTGELFF. Full variable domain (missing parts from reference TRBV7-2 and TRBJ2-2): GAGVSQSPSNKVTEKGKDVELRCDPISGHTALYWYRQSLGQGLEFLIYFQGNSAPDKSGLPSDRFSAERTGGSVSTLTIQRTQQEDSAVYLCASSLYREGVMVTGELFFGEGSRLTVL.